This TCR beta chain derives from a study of cytomegalovirus exposure and HLA in healthy donors. Whole-study findings and limits: Association with HLA alleles at 0.05 false discovery rate was found for about 17,000 TCR beta sequences in a later analysis. Reportedly, a later analysis found an Asian-associated ancestry cluster had fewer N-insertions than the roughly 670-donor mean. The classifier reportedly diagnosed cytomegalovirus status with high sensitivity and specificity.

V shed 3 bases, J shed 0 bases, and the junction held 13 bases outside the gene matches. Germline V gene sequence: CDR1 SGHVS, CDR2 FNYEAQ. The CDR3 contains 21 residues. This clone has a single count. Antigen unknown. PCR primers comprised 60 Vbeta and 13 Jbeta primers. The protocol was immunoSEQ multiplex PCR, while the TCRdb copy is restricted to in-frame clones and leaves out a portion. This repertoire shows around 170,000 clones, 76% found once; its top ten account for under 2.5%. The source material was PBMCs. This receptor was obtained from a woman in her twenties or thirties in good health and CMV-seropositive. The gene calls are TRBV7-6 and TRBJ2-1; 14 nucleotides agree with TRBD2. The CDR3 spells CASSFLGPGLAGEYSYNEQFF. The CDR3 DNA sequence: TGTGCCAGCAGCTTCCTCGGTCCGGGACTAGCGGGGGAATACTCCTACAATGAGCAGTTCTTC. The variable domain in full, completed from reference TRBV7-6 and TRBJ2-1, reads GAGVSQSPRYKVTKRGQDVALRCDPISGHVSLYWYRQALGQGPEFLTYFNYEAQQDKSGLPNDRFSAERPEGSISTLTIQRTEQRDSAMYRCASSFLGPGLAGEYSYNEQFFGPGTRLTVL.